These 7 T cell receptor beta chains came from one sample sequenced in a study of cytomegalovirus exposure and HLA in healthy donors. Profiling relied on immunoSEQ multiplex PCR, and the TCRdb table lists in-frame clones only, not all of them. The sample contains roughly 60,000 clones, 95% to 96% of which appear only once. The sequenced material came from PBMCs. The receptors derive from a man between 18 and 35 years old in good health and CMV-seronegative.

This chain links TRBV29-1 with TRBJ2-1, with TRBD2 identical over 7 bases. The trim removed 5 bases at V and 9 bases at J, leaving 4 bases unmatched. Germline CDR1 is SQVTM and CDR2 is ANQGSEA. This CDR3 has 11 residues. CDR3: CSVRTSVEQFF. In nucleotides, the CDR3 is TGCAGCGTTCGTACTAGCGTTGAGCAGTTCTTC.

The gene calls are TRBV5-5 and TRBJ2-3, with D maybe TRBD2 (6 bases). The CDR3 sequence is 16 residues long. Germline lookup yields CDR1 SGHKS and CDR2 YYEKEE (reference sequence). Trimming took 1 base from V and 2 from J, leaving 14 bases between them. CDR3 region: CASSLSLGTSTDTQYF. In DNA, the CDR3 is TGTGCCAGCAGCTTGTCTTTGGGGACTTCCACAGATACGCAGTATTTT.

This clone was detected only once. The V gene is TRBV28, the J gene TRBJ1-5; D gene unclear. CDR1 is MDHEN, CDR2 SYDVKM, per germline. This CDR3 spans 15 amino acids. Trimming took off 2 bases at V and 5 bases at J, with 13 bases between the two ends. CDR3 in DNA: TGTGCCAGCAGTTTACGCGTTATTTCACATCAGCCCCAGCATTTT. It encodes CASSLRVISHQPQHF. Drawing the rest from reference TRBV28 and TRBJ1-5, the complete variable domain is DVKVTQSSRYLVKRTGEKVFLECVQDMDHENMFWYRQDPGLGLRLIYFSYDVKMKEKGDIPEGYSVSREKKERFSLILESASTNQTSMYLCASSLRVISHQPQHFGDGTRLSIL.

The CDR3: CASSPHGETQYF. The CDR3 nucleotides are TGTGCCAGTAGTCCCCACGGGGAGACCCAGTACTTC. V usage is TRBV19 and J usage is TRBJ2-5; D remains ambiguous. V was shortened by 5 bases and J by 5 bases, with 9 bases between the two germline ends. From germline, CDR1 is LNHDA and CDR2 SQIVND (reference sequence). This CDR3 is built from 12 residues.

The chain carries TRBV4-3 and TRBJ1-5, with D uncertain. Germline V lookup: CDR1 LGHNA, CDR2 YSLEER. This CDR3 spans 14 amino acids. With 1 base removed from V and 6 bases from J, the gap between germline ends came to 10 bases. The CDR3 coding sequence is TGCGCCAGCAGCCAAGGGGTCGCGGGTCAGCCCCAGCATTTT. This codes for CASSQGVAGQPQHF.

J is TRBJ2-2 and V is TRBV18, with no clear D. V was pared by 3 bases and J by 2 bases, with 19 bases between. Germline assignment: CDR1 KGHSH and CDR2 LQKENI. This CDR3 is built from 18 residues. CDR3 amino acids: CASSPTDLSTTNTGELFF. CDR3 DNA sequence: TGTGCCAGCTCACCTACCGACTTAAGCACCACCAACACCGGGGAGCTGTTTTTT.

The chain uses TRBV15 and TRBJ2-5; TRBD1 matches at 9 bases. Germline V gene data show CDR1 as LNHNV and CDR2 as YYDKDF (reference sequence). The CDR3 consists of 16 residues. With 3 bases clipped from V and 5 bases from J, the junction kept 10 bases outside the gene matches. CDR3 sequence reads: CATSRVVRDREETQYF. For the CDR3, the DNA is TGTGCCACCAGCAGGGTCGTTAGGGACAGGGAGGAGACCCAGTACTTC.